Listed here are 15 T cell receptor beta chains from one sample, sequenced in a study of cytomegalovirus exposure and HLA in healthy donors. PCR involved 60 Vbeta and 13 Jbeta primers. Profiling relied on immunoSEQ multiplex PCR, and the TCRdb table lists in-frame clones only, not all of them. The repertoire holds 150,000 to 200,000 clones, around 68% seen once, with 2.5% to 3.5% in the top ten. The specimen sequenced was PBMCs. These receptor sequences come from a man aged 40-49 years in good health and CMV-seronegative.

V gene TRBV5-8 combines with J gene TRBJ1-5; 10 nucleotides line up with TRBD1. The trim removed 3 bases at V and 4 bases at J, leaving 1 base unmatched. CDR1 SGHTS and CDR2 YDEGEE come from the germline V gene. The CDR3 has 14 residues. The CDR3 is CASSSGQGNQPQHF. In DNA, the CDR3 is TGTGCCAGCAGCTCGGGACAGGGGAATCAGCCCCAGCATTTT. Drawing the rest from reference TRBV5-8 and TRBJ1-5, the complete variable domain is EAGVTQSPTHLIKTRGQQATLRCSPISGHTSVYWYQQALGLGLQFLLWYDEGEERNRGNFPPRFSGRQFPNYSSELNVNALELEDSALYLCASSSGQGNQPQHFGDGTRLSIL.

The gene calls are TRBV9 and TRBJ2-3, with 7 bases lining up with TRBD2. The length of the CDR3 is 16 residues. Germline lookup yields CDR1 SGDLS and CDR2 YYNGEE. V gave up 0 bases and J gave up 0 bases; unmatched junction bases: 4. The CDR3 nucleotides are TGTGCCAGCAGCGTAGGGAGCGGGGCTAGCACAGATACGCAGTATTTT. Its protein is CASSVGSGASTDTQYF.

This rearrangement joins TRBV4-1 to TRBJ2-7; possible D gene TRBD1, 6 bases. The CDR3 covers 18 residues. V lost 0 bases and J lost 0, with 18 bases in between. CDR1 and CDR2 (germline): MGHRA, YSYEKL. The CDR3 loop reads CASSQDLIGQIISYEQYF. CDR3 nucleotides: TGCGCCAGCAGCCAAGACCTGATCGGACAGATTATCTCCTACGAGCAGTACTTC.

The chain is built from TRBV5-1 and TRBJ1-3, with 7 bases matching TRBD1. TRBJ2-2 explains the end of the DNA better; the J call may be wrong. CDR3 length equals 14 residues. The germline V gene has CDR1 SGHRS and CDR2 YFSETQ. CDR3 region: CASRRTGNTGELFF. The CDR3 region has the DNA TGCGCCAGCAGGAGGACAGGTAACACCGGGGAGCTGTTTTTT.

The rearrangement uses TRBV6-1 and TRBJ1-5; TRBD1 aligns across 7 bases. Trimming cost V 5 bases and J 6 bases; bases outside gene matches: 7. Germline V CDR1 and CDR2: MNHNS, SASEGT. CDR3 size: 14 residues. The CDR3: CASSTDRAAQPQHF. As DNA, the CDR3 is TGTGCCAGCAGTACCGACAGGGCGGCTCAGCCCCAGCATTTT.

The V call is TRBV20-1, the J call TRBJ2-7; D is uncertain. Germline V gives CDR1 DFQATT, CDR2 SNEGSKA (reference sequence). This CDR3 comprises 11 residues. V lost 4 bases to trimming and J lost 5 bases, with 9 bases between them. The CDR3 DNA reads TGCAGTGCTAACAGTTTTGACGAGCAGTACTTC. Amino acids: CSANSFDEQYF.

This clone came up a few times. The V call is TRBV6-4, the J call TRBJ1-2, with D maybe TRBD1 (5 bases). The CDR3 is 11 amino acids. Germline V lookup: CDR1 MRHNA, CDR2 SNTAGT. V was pared by 6 bases and J by 6 bases, with 8 bases between. CDR3 loop: CASRGVDGYTF. The CDR3 DNA is TGTGCCAGCAGAGGGGTAGATGGCTACACCTTC.

This clone has a single count. The chain is built from TRBV30 and TRBJ2-2, with D maybe TRBD2 (5 bases). This CDR3 is 14 amino acids long. The germline V gene has CDR1 GTSNPN and CDR2 SVGIG (reference sequence). V was trimmed by 0 bases and J by 8 bases, leaving 13 bases between them. CDR3 coding DNA: TGTGCCTGGAGTGTACGCCGGGATGTGGGGGAGCTGTTTTTT. Translated, it gives CAWSVRRDVGELFF.

The chain links TRBV7-9 to TRBJ1-5, with TRBD1 matching over 9 bases. The trim removed 4 bases at V and 4 bases at J, leaving 5 bases unmatched. The CDR3 runs to 15 residues. CDR1 is SEHNR and CDR2 is FQNEAQ in the germline V gene (reference sequence). The CDR3 DNA follows: TGTGCCAGCAGCTGGACAGGGGATGGGAATCAGCCCCAGCATTTT. Its protein is CASSWTGDGNQPQHF.

This chain uses TRBV7-3 with TRBJ1-1; weak D call: TRBD1 (6 bases). V lost 3 bases, J lost 1 base, and 6 bases lay in between. Germline V lookup: CDR1 SGHTA, CDR2 FQGTGA. The CDR3 has 13 residues. CDR3 bases: TGTGCCAGCAGCTTGGGACAGAACACTGAAGCTTTCTTT. Protein: CASSLGQNTEAFF.

This clone was observed a single time. The chain is built from TRBV30 and TRBJ2-1, with TRBD1 identical over 9 bases. CDR3 length equals 14 residues. From germline, CDR1 is GTSNPN and CDR2 SVGIG (reference sequence). The V and J ends lost 5 bases and 3 bases, in that order; junction bases with no gene match: 5. CDR3 DNA sequence: TGTGCCTGGGTGGACAGGGGATACTACAATGAGCAGTTCTTC. Translated: CAWVDRGYYNEQFF.

The chain joins TRBV12-1 to TRBJ2-3; the listed D gene, TRBD2, was not tested against the DNA. TRBV12-1 is listed as a pseudogene. The CDR3 consists of 14 residues. The CDR3 sequence: CASSFGERPDTQYF. CDR3 nucleotide sequence: TGTGCCAGCAGCTTTGGGGAGCGCCCCGATACGCAGTATTTT.

The chain is built from TRBV5-1 and TRBJ2-3; 8 bases map to TRBD1. Germline loops: CDR1 SGHRS, CDR2 YFSETQ. The CDR3 covers 15 residues. V was clipped by 0 bases and J by 6 bases; unmatched bases: 6. The CDR3 DNA follows: TGCGCCAGCAGCTTGGTTGCAGGGGGCGTCGATACGCAGTATTTT. Translation gives CASSLVAGGVDTQYF.

V is TRBV27 and J is TRBJ2-7; 9 bases line up with TRBD1. The germline V gene encodes CDR1 MNHEY and CDR2 SMNVEV (reference sequence). V shed 4 bases, J shed 4 bases, and the junction held 5 bases outside the gene matches. The CDR3 covers 14 residues. The CDR3 here is CASSSGQGTYEQYF. CDR3 DNA sequence: TGTGCCAGCAGTTCGGGACAGGGCACGTACGAGCAGTACTTC.

The chain employs TRBV7-6 and TRBJ2-1; TRBD2 matches 10 bases. Germline V gives CDR1 SGHVS, CDR2 FNYEAQ. Trimming removed 0 bases from V and 6 bases from J; junction bases left unmatched: 2. The CDR3 contains 15 residues. The CDR3, as DNA: TGTGCCAGCAGCTTAGCGAGCGGGAGGGCCAATGAGCAGTTCTTC. Its protein is CASSLASGRANEQFF.